This TCR beta chain is drawn from a study of T cells in Graves' hyperthyroidism and ophthalmopathy. Germline V gives CDR1 MNHEY, CDR2 SVGAGI. The CDR3 has 17 amino acids. Trimming cost V 0 bases and J 1 base; bases outside gene matches: 5. RNA transcripts were the template for amplifying TCR beta CDR3 regions. HTBI primers were employed in a first-round RT-PCR of the TCR CDR3. Each CDR3 protein is one row after TCRdb ran MiXCR on the multiplex PCR reads. The sample includes roughly 330,000 distinct CDR3 sequences, roughly 15% seen only once; the top ten take around a third. Sequencing was carried out using blood. The chain is built from TRBV6-5 and TRBJ2-3; 9 positions match TRBD2. This TCR was sampled from a man aged 25 to 45 with Graves' hyperthyroidism. The CDR3 loop reads CASSYSGLARRTDTQYF. CDR3 sequence (DNA): TGTGCCAGCAGTTACTCCGGACTAGCGAGACGCACAGATACGCAGTATTTT.